Shown below are 26 T cell receptor beta chains from a single sample sequenced in a study of blood T cell repertoires in COVID-19. TCRdb's table, derived via immunoSEQ multiplex PCR, lists solely in-frame clones and lacks some. The table shows around 130,000 clones, with 75% to 90% occurring only once. The sequenced sample was peripheral blood. The receptors were sampled from a woman between 50 and 59 years old who had recovered from COVID-19.

The genes are TRBV11-3 and TRBJ1-1; D remains ambiguous. The germline V and J ends were trimmed by 4 bases and 1 base, with 13 bases remaining between them. The CDR3 consists of 15 residues. Per the germline V gene, CDR1 is SGHNT and CDR2 is YENEEA. CDR3 nucleotide sequence: TGTGCCAGCAGCTCCCTGCACGTGGCGAACACTGAAGCTTTCTTT. Translation gives CASSSLHVANTEAFF.

The chain carries TRBV10-3 and TRBJ1-3; TRBD1 agrees at 10 bases. The V segment lost 3 bases and the J segment 3 bases; nucleotides outside the gene matches: 8. This CDR3 is 17 amino acids long. Germline V gene data show CDR1 as ENHRY and CDR2 as SYGVKD. Here the CDR3 DNA reads TGTGCCATCAGTGATCTCCGGACAGGGGGAGGTGGAAACACCATATATTTT. This translates into CAISDLRTGGGGNTIYF.

The chain joins TRBV11-2 to TRBJ1-4; D unclear. The germline CDR1 and CDR2 sequences are SGHAT and FQNNGV. This CDR3 has 13 residues. V was clipped by 8 bases and J by 5 bases, with 12 bases between them. CDR3 region: CASERLENEKLFF. The CDR3 DNA follows: TGTGCCAGCGAGAGGTTGGAGAATGAAAAACTGTTTTTT. Variable domain in full (rest from reference TRBV11-2 and TRBJ1-4): EAGVAQSPRYKIIEKRQSVAFWCNPISGHATLYWYQQILGQGPKLLIQFQNNGVVDDSQLPKDRFSAERLKGVDSTLKIQPAKLEDSAVYLCASERLENEKLFFGSGTQLSVL.

The chain carries TRBV7-2 and TRBJ2-5, with 7 bases matching TRBD2. Trimming cost V 2 bases and J 5 bases; bases outside gene matches: 8. CDR1 and CDR2 from the germline V gene are SGHTA and FQGNSA. This CDR3 contains 15 residues. CDR3 sequence (DNA): TGTGCCAGCAGCTTATCCTCTAGCGGAGGGGAGACCCAGTACTTC. Its protein is CASSLSSSGGETQYF.

V is TRBV4-1 and J is TRBJ2-7; a possible D gene is TRBD2 (6 bases). Trimming shortened V by 5 bases and J by 7 bases, and 18 bases separated the two germline ends. This CDR3 comprises 14 residues. Germline V gene lookup returns CDR1 MGHRA and CDR2 YSYEKL. CDR3 sequence: CASSLGLTGREQYF. The CDR3 nucleotides read TGCGCCAGCAGCTTGGGACTGACGGGTAGAGAGCAGTACTTC.

The rearrangement joins TRBV2 to TRBJ2-2; the D gene is possibly TRBD2 (5 bases). The CDR3 consists of 15 residues. Germline-derived CDR1 and CDR2 are SNHLY and FYNNEI. V gave up 7 bases and J gave up 4 bases, with 16 bases separating them. The CDR3 is CASTEYGVLTGELFF. As DNA, the CDR3 is TGTGCCAGCACCGAATACGGGGTCCTCACCGGGGAGCTGTTTTTT.

This sequence joins TRBV6-5 and TRBJ1-2; the match to TRBD1 covers 12 bases. With V trimmed by 6 bases and J by 8 bases, 10 bases remained unmatched. The length of the CDR3 is 15 residues. CDR1 and CDR2 (germline): MNHEY, SVGAGI. CDR3 coding DNA: TGTGCCAGCAGGGGACAGGGGGCGAGGGTGAGAGGCTACACCTTC. Protein: CASRGQGARVRGYTF.

The CDR3 sequence: CASSPPGVGSGTEAFF. CDR3 DNA sequence: TGTGCCAGCTCACCACCGGGTGTTGGGAGCGGGACTGAAGCTTTCTTT. The chain is built from TRBV18 and TRBJ1-1, with no clear D. Per the germline V gene, CDR1 is KGHSH and CDR2 is LQKENI. V gave up 0 bases and J gave up 5 bases, with 16 bases separating them. The CDR3 runs 16 residues.

This sequence joins TRBV9 and TRBJ2-5, with 13 bases identical to TRBD2. This CDR3 spans 18 amino acids. With V trimmed by 4 bases and J by 0 bases, 9 bases remained unmatched. Germline V lookup: CDR1 SGDLS, CDR2 YYNGEE. CDR3 sequence reads: CASSPGLAGAKYQETQYF. CDR3 nucleotides: TGTGCCAGCAGCCCCGGACTAGCGGGAGCTAAGTACCAAGAGACCCAGTACTTC.

The genes are TRBV19 and TRBJ1-3; TRBD1 is a possible D gene (6 bases). The germline V and J ends were trimmed by 5 bases and 7 bases, with 21 bases remaining between them. The CDR3 covers 16 residues. CDR1 LNHDA and CDR2 SQIVND come from the germline V gene (reference sequence). The CDR3 DNA sequence: TGTGCCAGTAGTGCACAGGGCTACAGGACCATTAACACCATATATTTT. It yields the protein CASSAQGYRTINTIYF.

The genes are TRBV30 and TRBJ2-5; D not resolved. V was shortened by 4 bases and J by 3 bases, with 12 bases between the two germline ends. CDR1 and CDR2 from the germline V gene are GTSNPN and SVGIG (reference sequence). The CDR3 has 13 amino acids. CDR3 DNA sequence: TGTGCCTGGAATTGGGTCAGCGAAGAGACCCAGTACTTC. Translated: CAWNWVSEETQYF. The variable domain in full, with the rest retrieved from reference TRBV30 and TRBJ2-5, is SQTIHQWPATLVQPVGSPLSLECTVEGTSNPNLYWYRQAAGRGLQLLFYSVGIGQISSEVPQNLSASRPQDRQFILSSKKLLLSDSGFYLCAWNWVSEETQYFGPGTRLLVL.

This clone showed up many times. This chain joins TRBV6-5 and TRBJ1-1; tentative D call: TRBD1 (6 bases). The germline gives CDR1 MNHEY, CDR2 SVGAGI. The CDR3 has 12 amino acids. V was cut by 8 bases and J by 7 bases, with 14 bases left in between. CDR3 loop: CASRRQANEAFF. The CDR3 DNA follows: TGTGCCAGCCGACGACAGGCCAATGAAGCTTTCTTT.

The V and J genes are TRBV11-2 and TRBJ1-1; D is unclear. The CDR3 totals 13 residues. Germline CDR1 and CDR2: SGHAT and FQNNGV. V lost 5 bases to trimming and J lost 0 bases, with 7 bases between them. The CDR3 region has the DNA TGTGCCAGCAGCCCCCGTCTGAACACTGAAGCTTTCTTT. Amino acid sequence: CASSPRLNTEAFF.

The CDR3 protein is CASRGTSGSWAKNIQYF. CDR3 bases: TGCGCCAGCAGAGGGACTAGCGGGAGTTGGGCCAAAAACATTCAGTACTTC. The chain couples TRBV10-2 to TRBJ2-4; 14 bases line up with TRBD2. Germline loops: CDR1 WSHSY, CDR2 SAAADI. The ends lost 6 bases at V and 1 base at J; junction bases unmatched: 5. This CDR3 has 17 amino acids.

This sequence joins TRBV9 and TRBJ2-1; 10 bases map to TRBD2. From germline, CDR1 is SGDLS and CDR2 YYNGEE. Losses at the gene ends were 2 bases for V and 4 bases for J; bases not matched to a gene: 6. The CDR3 spans 16 residues. The CDR3, as DNA: TGTGCCAGCAGCGTCGCACTAGCGGGGATGTACAATGAGCAGTTCTTC. Translation: CASSVALAGMYNEQFF.

This CDR3 reads CASRLNRDFFNEQFF. In DNA form, the CDR3 reads TGTGCCAGCAGACTGAACCGGGATTTCTTCAATGAGCAGTTCTTC. The chain uses TRBV27 and TRBJ2-1; tentatively, D is TRBD2 (5 bases). The CDR3 spans 15 residues. Germline V gene lookup returns CDR1 MNHEY and CDR2 SMNVEV (reference sequence). V was shortened by 6 bases and J by 6 bases, with 18 bases between the two germline ends.

The rearrangement joins TRBV3-1 (or the pseudogene TRBV3-2) to TRBJ2-7; D not resolved. This CDR3 spans 15 amino acids. With 1 base removed from V and 0 bases from J, the gap between germline ends came to 10 bases. Germline loops: CDR1 LGHDT, CDR2 YNNKEL (reference sequence). The CDR3 reads CASSQVRGPSYEQYF. Here the CDR3 DNA reads TGTGCCAGCAGCCAAGTTCGCGGTCCCTCCTACGAGCAGTACTTC.

V usage is TRBV6-6 and J usage is TRBJ1-1; D gene ambiguous. Germline V lookup: CDR1 MNHNY, CDR2 SVGAGI (reference sequence). This CDR3 is built from 12 residues. Between the trimmed V and J ends, which lost 0 bases and 4 bases, there was a span of 3 bases. The CDR3 DNA reads TGTGCCAGCAGTTACTCGAGCACTGAAGCTTTCTTT. Its translation is CASSYSSTEAFF.

The gene calls are TRBV4-2 and TRBJ1-1; TRBD1 matches 7 bases. With V trimmed by 4 bases and J by 4 bases, 9 bases remained unmatched. From germline, CDR1 is LGHNA and CDR2 YNFKEQ. The CDR3 consists of 15 residues. This CDR3 is CASSPFLTGATEAFF. The CDR3, as DNA: TGTGCCAGCAGCCCTTTCTTAACAGGGGCCACTGAAGCTTTCTTT.

In nucleotides, the CDR3 is TGTGCCAGCAGACTAGAACTATCTAGCACAGATACGCAGTATTTT. This encodes CASRLELSSTDTQYF. The V call is TRBV5-6, the J call TRBJ2-3; D might be TRBD2 (5 bases). Germline lookup yields CDR1 SGHDT and CDR2 YYEEEE. Trimming pared 5 bases from V and 0 bases from J, leaving 13 bases between. This CDR3 spans 15 amino acids.

The chain combines TRBV7-2 with TRBJ2-7; D is unclear. Germline V CDR1 and CDR2: SGHTA, FQGNSA. The germline V and J ends were trimmed by 5 bases and 6 bases, with 11 bases remaining between them. The CDR3 extends over 12 amino acids. This CDR3 reads CASSTLVREQYF. CDR3 nucleotides: TGTGCCAGCAGCACTTTAGTCCGCGAGCAGTACTTC. Combining the CDR3 with reference TRBV7-2 and TRBJ2-7 gives the whole variable domain GAGVSQSPSNKVTEKGKDVELRCDPISGHTALYWYRQSLGQGLEFLIYFQGNSAPDKSGLPSDRFSAERTGGSVSTLTIQRTQQEDSAVYLCASSTLVREQYFGPGTRLTVT.

V usage is TRBV2 and J usage is TRBJ2-3, with D perhaps TRBD1 (6 bases). CDR1 and CDR2 from the germline V gene are SNHLY and FYNNEI. The germline V and J ends were trimmed by 4 bases and 6 bases, with 17 bases remaining between them. The CDR3 is 15 residues long. The CDR3 protein is CASSVGQTSRDTQYF. The CDR3 DNA reads as TGTGCCAGCAGTGTTGGACAGACCTCAAGGGATACGCAGTATTTT.

The chain has TRBV20-1 and TRBJ1-2, with D tentatively TRBD1 (6 bases). Trimming removed 1 base from V and 7 bases from J, with 7 bases in between. Looked up from germline, CDR1 is DFQATT and CDR2 is SNEGSKA (reference sequence). The CDR3 spans 11 residues. The CDR3 DNA follows: TGCAGTGCTAGAGGACAGGTTGGCTACACCTTC. Protein sequence: CSARGQVGYTF.

The chain combines TRBV4-2 with TRBJ2-1; TRBD2 agrees at 8 bases. CDR3 length equals 15 residues. From germline, CDR1 is LGHNA and CDR2 YNFKEQ. After removal of 1 base from V and 7 bases from J, the junction contained 6 bases not matched to a gene. The CDR3 bases are TGTGCCAGCAGCCAAGGGGGCGGGGGGCCGAATGAGCAGTTCTTC. Translating it yields CASSQGGGGPNEQFF.

The rearrangement joins TRBV11-2 to TRBJ1-1; TRBD1 might be the D (6 bases). With 5 bases removed from V and 3 bases from J, the gap between germline ends came to 19 bases. The CDR3 is 16 residues long. Germline lookup yields CDR1 SGHAT and CDR2 FQNNGV. CDR3 sequence: CASSIGIRGRDTEAFF. The CDR3 bases are TGTGCCAGCAGCATCGGGATCAGGGGTCGAGACACTGAAGCTTTCTTT.

This chain joins TRBV6-2 or TRBV6-3 and TRBJ2-3, with 7 bases aligning to TRBD2. V lost 2 bases to trimming and J lost 0 bases; unmatched junction nucleotides: 2. Germline V gives CDR1 MNHEY, CDR2 SVGEGT. The CDR3 loop spans 15 amino acids. CDR3 nucleotides: TGTGCCAGCAGTTACCGGGACTACAGCACAGATACGCAGTATTTT. This encodes CASSYRDYSTDTQYF.